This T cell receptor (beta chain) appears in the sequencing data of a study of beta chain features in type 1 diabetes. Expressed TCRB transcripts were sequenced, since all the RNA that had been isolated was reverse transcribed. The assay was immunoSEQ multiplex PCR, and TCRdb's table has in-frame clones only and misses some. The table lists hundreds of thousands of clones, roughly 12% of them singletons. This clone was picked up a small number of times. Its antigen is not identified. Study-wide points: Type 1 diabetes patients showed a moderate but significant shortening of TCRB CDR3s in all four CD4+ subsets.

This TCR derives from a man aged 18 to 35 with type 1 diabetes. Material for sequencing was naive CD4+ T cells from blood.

The CDR3 nucleotides read TGTGCCGGTGGAGGGGGCCCCGGTAACACCGGGGAGCTGTTTTTT. Protein product: CAGGGGPGNTGELFF. The genes are TRBV6-1 and TRBJ2-2, with a weak D call TRBD1 (7 bases). From germline, CDR1 is MNHNS and CDR2 SASEGT. Between the trimmed V and J ends, which lost 11 bases and 2 bases, there was a span of 18 bases. The CDR3 contains 15 residues.